What follows describes a single TCR beta chain. This record comes from a study of blood T cell repertoires in COVID-19. Looking at the study overall: Nucleic acid was either cDNA or gDNA, and it came from T cells, B-cell-depleted T cells, or PBMCs.

Only in-frame clones appear in the TCRdb table, and some are missing; sequencing was by immunoSEQ multiplex PCR. The table has approximately 150,000 clones, roughly three quarters seen once. Germline V CDR1 and CDR2: SGHRS, YFSETQ. The CDR3 loop spans 14 amino acids. The V gene lost 4 bases and the J gene lost 4 bases, with 15 bases spanning the gap. The chain recombines TRBV5-1 with TRBJ2-7; a weak D match, TRBD2 (6 bases). Source material: peripheral blood. The clonotype originates from a woman aged 55-70 years with acute or convalescent COVID-19. CDR3 DNA: TGCGCCAGCAGCGGCGGGATAACGGGTTACGAGCAGTACTTC. Protein product: CASSGGITGYEQYF.